Below, one TCR beta chain is given with its context. This clone may be a read error of a much larger clone one base away. This specimen belongs to a study of kidney transplant recipient with SARS-CoV-2 infection. Via MiXCR, TCRdb re-called the reads, giving one row per CDR3 protein. The data hold 200,000 to 300,000 distinct CDR3 sequences, with more than 25% observed a single time. The CDR3 loop spans 17 amino acids. The source is a male patient in his 30s who had COVID-19 and was a kidney transplant recipient. The T cells may come from the graft donor. The sequencing used a blood sample, collected at baseline and around day 120 from a kidney transplant recipient. The chain joins TRBV8-2 to TRBJ2-6; the table assigns TRBD1, which was not confirmed against the DNA. TRBV8-2 is designated a pseudogene. Here the CDR3 DNA reads TGTGGCATCAACCACAGGATAACACAAAGTCGGGCCAGCGTCCTGACTTTC. Translated, it gives CGINHRITQSRASVLTF.